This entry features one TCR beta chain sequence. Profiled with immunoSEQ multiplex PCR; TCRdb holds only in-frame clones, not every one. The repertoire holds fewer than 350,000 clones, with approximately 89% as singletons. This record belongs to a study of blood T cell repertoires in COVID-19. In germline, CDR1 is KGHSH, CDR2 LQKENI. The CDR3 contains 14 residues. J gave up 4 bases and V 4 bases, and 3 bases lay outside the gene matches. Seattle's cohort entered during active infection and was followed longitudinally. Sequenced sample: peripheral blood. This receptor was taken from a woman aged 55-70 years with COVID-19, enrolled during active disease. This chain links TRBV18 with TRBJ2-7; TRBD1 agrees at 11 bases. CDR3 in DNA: TGTGCCAGCTCACAAGGACAGGGGGCTTACGAGCAGTACTTC. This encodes CASSQGQGAYEQYF.